This TCR beta chain emerged from a study of shared T cell receptors in the human thymus. This clone was detected only a few times. Per the germline V gene, CDR1 is DFQATT and CDR2 is SNEGSKA (reference sequence). The CDR3 is made up of 11 amino acids. V was cut by 7 bases and J by 4 bases, with 10 bases left in between. Here immunoSEQ multiplex PCR was the method, and the copy in TCRdb shows in-frame clones only, minus some. The sample has about 380,000 clones, 95% seen once. The source material was thymocytes. This receptor was taken from a human donor. The chain joins TRBV20-1 to TRBJ1-2; no firm D call. CDR3 loop: CSVGRVYGYTF. The CDR3 DNA sequence: TGCAGTGTTGGGAGGGTCTATGGCTACACCTTC.